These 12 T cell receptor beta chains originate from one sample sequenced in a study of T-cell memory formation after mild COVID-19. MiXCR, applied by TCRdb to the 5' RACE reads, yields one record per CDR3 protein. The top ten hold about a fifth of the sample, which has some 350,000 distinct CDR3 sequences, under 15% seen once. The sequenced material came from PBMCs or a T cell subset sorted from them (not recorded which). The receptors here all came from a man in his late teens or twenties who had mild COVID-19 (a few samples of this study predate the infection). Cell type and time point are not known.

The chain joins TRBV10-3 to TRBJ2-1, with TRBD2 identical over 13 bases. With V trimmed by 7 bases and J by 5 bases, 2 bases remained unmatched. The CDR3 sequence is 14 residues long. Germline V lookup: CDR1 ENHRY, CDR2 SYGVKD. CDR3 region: CAITTSGGDNEQFF. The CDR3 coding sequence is TGTGCCATCACCACTAGCGGGGGGGACAATGAGCAGTTCTTC.

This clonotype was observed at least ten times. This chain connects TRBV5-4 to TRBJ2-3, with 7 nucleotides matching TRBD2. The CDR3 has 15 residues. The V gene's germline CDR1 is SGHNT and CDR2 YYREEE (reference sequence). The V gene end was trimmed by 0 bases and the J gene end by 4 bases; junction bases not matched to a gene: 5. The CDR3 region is CASSLVGAGADTQYF. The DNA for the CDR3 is TGTGCCAGCAGCTTGGTCGGGGCGGGGGCAGATACGCAGTATTTT. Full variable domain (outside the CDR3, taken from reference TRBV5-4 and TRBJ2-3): ETGVTQSPTHLIKTRGQQVTLRCSSQSGHNTVSWYQQALGQGPQFIFQYYREEENGRGNFPPRFSGLQFPNYSSELNVNALELDDSALYLCASSLVGAGADTQYFGPGTRLTVL.

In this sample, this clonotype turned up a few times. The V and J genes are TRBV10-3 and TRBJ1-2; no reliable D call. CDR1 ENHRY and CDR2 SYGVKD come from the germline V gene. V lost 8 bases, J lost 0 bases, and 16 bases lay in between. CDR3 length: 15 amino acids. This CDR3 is CAIRSGGEANYGYTF. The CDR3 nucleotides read TGTGCCATCCGGTCCGGCGGGGAAGCTAACTATGGCTACACCTTC.

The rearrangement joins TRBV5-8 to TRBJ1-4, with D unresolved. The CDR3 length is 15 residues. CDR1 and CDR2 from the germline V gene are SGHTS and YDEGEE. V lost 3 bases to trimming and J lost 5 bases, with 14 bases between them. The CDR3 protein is CASSSGGSANEKLFF. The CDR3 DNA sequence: TGTGCCAGCAGCTCCGGAGGCAGCGCAAATGAAAAACTGTTTTTT.

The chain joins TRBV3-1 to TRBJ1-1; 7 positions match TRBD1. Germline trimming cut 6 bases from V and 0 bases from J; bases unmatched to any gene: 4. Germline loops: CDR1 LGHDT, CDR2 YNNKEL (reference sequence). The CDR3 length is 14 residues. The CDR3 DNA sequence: TGTGCCAGCAGGAGGACAGGACTGAACACTGAAGCTTTCTTT. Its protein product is CASRRTGLNTEAFF.

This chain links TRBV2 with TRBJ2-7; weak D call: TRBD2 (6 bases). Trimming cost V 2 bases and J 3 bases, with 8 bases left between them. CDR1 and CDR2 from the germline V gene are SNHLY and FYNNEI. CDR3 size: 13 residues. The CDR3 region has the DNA TGTGCCAGCAGTGAAATGGGGGGCTACGAGCAGTACGTC. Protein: CASSEMGGYEQYV.

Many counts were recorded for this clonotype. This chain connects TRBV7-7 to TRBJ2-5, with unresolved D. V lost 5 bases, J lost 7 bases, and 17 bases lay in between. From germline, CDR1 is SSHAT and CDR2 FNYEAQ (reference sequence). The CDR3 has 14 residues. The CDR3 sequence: CASSPRAGHGTQYF. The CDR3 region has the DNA TGTGCCAGCAGCCCCCGGGCTGGGCATGGGACCCAGTACTTC.

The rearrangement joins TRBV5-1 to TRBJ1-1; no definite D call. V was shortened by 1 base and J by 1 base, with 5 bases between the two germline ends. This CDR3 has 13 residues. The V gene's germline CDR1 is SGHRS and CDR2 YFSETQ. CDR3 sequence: CASSLSSNTEAFF. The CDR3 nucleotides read TGCGCCAGCAGCTTGTCTTCGAACACTGAAGCTTTCTTT.

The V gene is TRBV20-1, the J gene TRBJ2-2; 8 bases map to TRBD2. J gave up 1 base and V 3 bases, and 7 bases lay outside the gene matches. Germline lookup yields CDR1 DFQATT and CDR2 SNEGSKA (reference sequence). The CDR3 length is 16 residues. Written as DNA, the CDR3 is TGCAGTGCTAGGGATATAGCGGGGCGGAACACCGGGGAGCTGTTTTTT. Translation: CSARDIAGRNTGELFF.

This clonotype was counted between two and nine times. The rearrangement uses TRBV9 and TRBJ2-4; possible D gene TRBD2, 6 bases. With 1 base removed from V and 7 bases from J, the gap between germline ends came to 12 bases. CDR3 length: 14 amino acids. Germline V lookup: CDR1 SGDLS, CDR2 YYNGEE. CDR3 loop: CASSVWGGDNIQYF. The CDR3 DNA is TGTGCCAGCAGCGTATGGGGCGGGGATAACATTCAGTACTTC.

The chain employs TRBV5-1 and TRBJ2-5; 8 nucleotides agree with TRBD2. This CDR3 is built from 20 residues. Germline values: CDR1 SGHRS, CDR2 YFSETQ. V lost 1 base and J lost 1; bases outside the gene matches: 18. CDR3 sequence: CASSLYARLAQSFVQETQYF. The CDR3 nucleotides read TGCGCCAGCAGCTTGTACGCCAGACTAGCGCAAAGCTTCGTCCAAGAGACCCAGTACTTC.

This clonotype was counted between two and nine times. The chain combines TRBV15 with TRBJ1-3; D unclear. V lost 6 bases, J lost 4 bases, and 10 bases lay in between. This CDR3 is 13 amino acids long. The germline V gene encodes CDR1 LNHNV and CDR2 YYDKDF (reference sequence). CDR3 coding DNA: TGTGCCACCAGGCCAAGGGCGGGAAACACCATATATTTT. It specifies CATRPRAGNTIYF.